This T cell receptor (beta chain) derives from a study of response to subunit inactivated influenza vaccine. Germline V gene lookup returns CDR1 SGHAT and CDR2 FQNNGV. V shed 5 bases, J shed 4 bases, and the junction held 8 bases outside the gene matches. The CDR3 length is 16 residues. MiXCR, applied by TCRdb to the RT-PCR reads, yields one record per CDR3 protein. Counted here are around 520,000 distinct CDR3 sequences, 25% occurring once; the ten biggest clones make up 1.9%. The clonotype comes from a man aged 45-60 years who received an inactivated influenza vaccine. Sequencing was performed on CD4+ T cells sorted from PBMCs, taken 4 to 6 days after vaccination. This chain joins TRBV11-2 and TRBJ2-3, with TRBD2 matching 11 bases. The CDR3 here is CASSPQGTSGADTQYF. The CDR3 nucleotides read TGTGCCAGCAGCCCCCAAGGGACTAGCGGCGCAGATACGCAGTATTTT.